This passage covers 25 T cell receptor beta chains from one sample sequenced in a study of shared clonotypes between healthy human individuals. The protocol was immunoSEQ multiplex PCR, while the TCRdb copy is restricted to in-frame clones and leaves out a portion. The profile shows about 1.1 million clones, roughly 80% of them singletons. The sample consisted of memory CD4+ T cells from PBMCs. Subset: CD45RA-negative fraction. These receptors all stem from a man between 18 and 29 years old in good health. Some clones in this sample may be carry-over from other donors' samples.

A remark on this clone: The sample contains more than one DNA sequence encoding this CDR3. The V call is TRBV29-1, the J call TRBJ2-7; tentatively, D is TRBD1 or TRBD2 (5 bases each). The CDR3 consists of 11 residues. Trimming pared 3 bases from V and 2 bases from J, leaving 5 bases between. Germline V CDR1 and CDR2: SQVTM, ANQGSEA. CDR3 amino acids: CSVEGAYEQYF. DNA of the CDR3: TGCAGCGTTGAGGGGGCCTACGAGCAGTACTTC.

The V and J genes are TRBV28 and TRBJ2-1; D remains unclear. CDR1 is MDHEN and CDR2 is SYDVKM in the germline V gene. The CDR3 totals 11 residues. Trimming cost V 2 bases and J 10 bases, with 6 bases left between them. This CDR3 reads CASSLEYEQFF. Here the CDR3 DNA reads TGTGCCAGCAGTTTAGAATACGAGCAGTTCTTC.

As regards this clone: Distinct nucleotide sequences in the sample also encode this CDR3. V gene TRBV5-6 combines with J gene TRBJ2-7; 10 positions match TRBD2. V lost 0 bases, J lost 2 bases, and 2 bases stayed unmatched. Germline values: CDR1 SGHDT, CDR2 YYEEEE. CDR3 length: 15 amino acids. The CDR3 nucleotides are TGTGCCAGCAGCTTGGGAGCGGGAGGGCCCTACGAGCAGTACTTC. Amino acids: CASSLGAGGPYEQYF. Supplemented by reference TRBV5-6 and TRBJ2-7, the full variable domain reads DAGVTQSPTHLIKTRGQQVTLRCSPKSGHDTVSWYQQALGQGPQFIFQYYEEEERQRGNFPDRFSGHQFPNYSSELNVNALLLGDSALYLCASSLGAGGPYEQYFGPGTRLTVT.

V gene TRBV7-9 combines with J gene TRBJ1-5, with a possible D match to TRBD1 (6 bases). CDR1 is SEHNR and CDR2 is FQNEAQ in the germline V gene (reference sequence). The CDR3 contains 15 residues. V gave up 1 base and J gave up 1 base, with 8 bases separating them. CDR3 sequence: CASSLETGSNQPQHF. CDR3 sequence (DNA): TGTGCCAGCAGCTTAGAGACAGGAAGCAATCAGCCCCAGCATTTT.

The chain couples TRBV6-1 to TRBJ2-3, with D uncertain. The CDR3 loop spans 14 amino acids. Trimming took off 0 bases at V and 2 bases at J, with 6 bases between the two ends. Germline-derived CDR1 and CDR2 are MNHNS and SASEGT. The CDR3 DNA is TGTGCCAGCAGTGAAGCTGGGGACACAGATACGCAGTATTTT. Protein product: CASSEAGDTDTQYF.

The gene calls are TRBV9 and TRBJ2-2; TRBD2 agrees at 10 bases. The germline CDR1 and CDR2 sequences are SGDLS and YYNGEE. V shed 4 bases, J shed 4 bases, and the junction held 7 bases outside the gene matches. The CDR3 contains 16 residues. Here the CDR3 DNA reads TGTGCCAGCAGCTCTAGCGGGAGTCGGGGCACCGGGGAGCTGTTTTTT. Its protein product is CASSSSGSRGTGELFF.

V usage is TRBV18 and J usage is TRBJ2-1; 11 nucleotides line up with TRBD2. The CDR3 length is 16 residues. The junction had 6 bases not matched to a gene; V was cut back by 1 base and J by 7 bases. Germline lookup yields CDR1 KGHSH and CDR2 LQKENI. DNA for the CDR3: TGTGCCAGCTCACCACAACTAGCGGGAGTTAGTAATGAGCAGTTCTTC. Amino acid sequence: CASSPQLAGVSNEQFF.

V gene TRBV25-1 combines with J gene TRBJ2-1; TRBD2 aligns across 16 bases. With V trimmed by 6 bases and J by 7 bases, 9 bases remained unmatched. Germline assignment: CDR1 MGHDK and CDR2 SYGVNS. The CDR3 has 17 amino acids. This chain's CDR3 is CASSLGLAGGPRNEQFF. The CDR3 bases are TGTGCCAGCAGCCTGGGACTAGCGGGAGGGCCGCGAAATGAGCAGTTCTTC.

With respect to this clone: Other nucleotide sequences from this sample produce the same CDR3. V and J are TRBV28 and TRBJ2-7, with TRBD2 identical over 9 bases. The germline gives CDR1 MDHEN, CDR2 SYDVKM. V lost 10 bases, J lost 3 bases, and 10 bases stayed unmatched. The CDR3 loop spans 14 amino acids. As DNA, the CDR3 is TGTGCCACTGCTGGCCCTAGCGGGATCTACGAGCAGTACTTC. Residues: CATAGPSGIYEQYF.

This clone was counted a single time. The V and J genes are TRBV4-2 and TRBJ2-1, with D tentatively TRBD1 (6 bases). The germline V gene encodes CDR1 LGHNA and CDR2 YNFKEQ. Trimming shortened V by 0 bases and J by 4 bases, and 13 bases separated the two germline ends. CDR3 size: 16 residues. The CDR3 DNA is TGTGCCAGCAGCCAAGAACCGGGACATCCGTACAATGAGCAGTTCTTC. Residues: CASSQEPGHPYNEQFF.

The rearrangement joins TRBV30 to TRBJ2-5, with TRBD1 matching over 7 bases. The V segment lost 5 bases and the J segment 3 bases; nucleotides outside the gene matches: 3. CDR1 and CDR2 from the germline V gene are GTSNPN and SVGIG (reference sequence). The CDR3 has 12 amino acids. The CDR3 loop reads CAWETGEETQYF. CDR3 nucleotide sequence: TGTGCCTGGGAAACAGGGGAAGAGACCCAGTACTTC. The full variable domain, rest sourced from reference TRBV30 and TRBJ2-5, is SQTIHQWPATLVQPVGSPLSLECTVEGTSNPNLYWYRQAAGRGLQLLFYSVGIGQISSEVPQNLSASRPQDRQFILSSKKLLLSDSGFYLCAWETGEETQYFGPGTRLLVL.

This clone was picked up many times. The V gene is TRBV5-4, the J gene TRBJ1-1; D might be TRBD1 (5 bases). The CDR3 contains 15 residues. V dropped 3 bases and J dropped 2 bases, with 14 bases sitting between them. Per the germline V gene, CDR1 is SGHNT and CDR2 is YYREEE (reference sequence). The CDR3 region is CASSSGITVNTEAFF. The CDR3 DNA sequence: TGTGCCAGCAGCTCAGGGATTACAGTAAACACTGAAGCTTTCTTT.

The chain carries TRBV6-6 and TRBJ1-1, with D uncertain. This CDR3 region has 13 residues. V lost 6 bases and J lost 7, with 15 bases in between. Germline CDR1 is MNHNY and CDR2 is SVGAGI (reference sequence). The CDR3 protein is CASSDQFRFEAFF. CDR3 DNA: TGTGCCAGCAGCGACCAGTTCCGTTTTGAAGCTTTCTTT.

The V call is TRBV12-5, the J call TRBJ1-1, with 9 bases matching TRBD1. Germline lookup yields CDR1 LGHNT and CDR2 FRNRAP. This CDR3 has 14 amino acids. The trim removed 1 base at V and 7 bases at J, leaving 4 bases unmatched. The CDR3 spells CASGLGTGGFEAFF. In nucleotides, the CDR3 is TGTGCTAGTGGTTTGGGAACAGGGGGCTTTGAAGCTTTCTTT. The entire variable domain, with the rest obtained from reference TRBV12-5 and TRBJ1-1, is as follows: DARVTQTPRHKVTEMGQEVTMRCQPILGHNTVFWYRQTMMQGLELLAYFRNRAPLDDSGMPKDRFSAEMPDATLATLKIQPSEPRDSAVYFCASGLGTGGFEAFFGQGTRLTVV.

This CDR3 is CASSQSLTGELFF. CDR3 sequence (DNA): TGCGCCAGCAGCCAGAGTTTGACCGGGGAGCTGTTTTTT. The V call is TRBV5-1, the J call TRBJ2-2; D is unresolved. Trimming removed 4 bases at V and 5 bases at J, with 9 bases between. Germline V lookup: CDR1 SGHRS, CDR2 YFSETQ. This CDR3 contains 13 residues. The full variable domain, its missing parts supplied by reference TRBV5-1 and TRBJ2-2, is KAGVTQTPRYLIKTRGQQVTLSCSPISGHRSVSWYQQTPGQGLQFLFEYFSETQRNKGNFPGRFSGRQFSNSRSEMNVSTLELGDSALYLCASSQSLTGELFFGEGSRLTVL.

This clone was counted between two and nine times. The germline gene is not matched at one end of the junction; a read error may be the cause. CDR3: CASNLWGMRYTEAFF. Written as DNA, the CDR3 is TGTGCCAGCAACTTATGGGGTATGAGGTACACTGAAGCTTTCTTT. The chain joins TRBV13 to TRBJ1-1, with D uncertain. The CDR3 is 15 residues long. Germline values: CDR1 PRHDT, CDR2 FYEKMQ (reference sequence).

The genes are TRBV7-2 and TRBJ2-7; perhaps TRBD1 as D (5 bases). V was cut by 5 bases and J by 2 bases, with 16 bases left in between. Germline V gives CDR1 SGHTA, CDR2 FQGNSA. The CDR3 has 15 amino acids. CDR3 bases: TGTGCCAGCAGCGCGAGTCAGGGAATCCCCTACGAGCAGTACTTC. It specifies CASSASQGIPYEQYF. Variable domain in full (rest from reference TRBV7-2 and TRBJ2-7): GAGVSQSPSNKVTEKGKDVELRCDPISGHTALYWYRQSLGQGLEFLIYFQGNSAPDKSGLPSDRFSAERTGGSVSTLTIQRTQQEDSAVYLCASSASQGIPYEQYFGPGTRLTVT.

The CDR3 is CASSHESGRTDTQYF. Here the CDR3 DNA reads TGTGCCAGCAGTCACGAATCGGGGAGGACAGATACGCAGTATTTT. V gene TRBV6-1 combines with J gene TRBJ2-3; the D gene is possibly TRBD2 (6 bases). CDR1 and CDR2 (germline): MNHNS, SASEGT. This CDR3 comprises 15 residues. V dropped 5 bases and J dropped 3 bases, with 15 bases sitting between them.

The chain links TRBV29-1 to TRBJ2-7; D is unclear. The tail of the sequence fits TRBJ2-1 better, so the J call may be wrong. The CDR3 consists of 11 residues. CDR1 and CDR2 (germline): SQVTM, ANQGSEA. CDR3 sequence reads: CSVSRSGEQFF. In DNA form, the CDR3 reads TGCAGCGTGTCTAGGTCCGGGGAGCAGTTCTTC.

The chain is built from TRBV21-1 and TRBJ1-1. TRBV21-1 is assigned pseudogene status. The CDR3 sequence is 17 residues long. The CDR3 sequence is CASSKGAGEDPNTEAFF. CDR3 in DNA: TGTGCCAGCAGCAAAGGGGCAGGGGAGGACCCTAACACTGAAGCTTTCTTT.

The chain combines TRBV9 with TRBJ2-2, with D perhaps matching TRBD1 (6 bases). The germline CDR1 and CDR2 sequences are SGDLS and YYNGEE. The V and J ends lost 4 bases and 7 bases respectively, with 20 bases between them. The length of the CDR3 is 16 residues. In nucleotides, the CDR3 is TGTGCCAGCAGCCCCAGGGGTCCAGGGACGAGCGGGGAGCTGTTTTTT. Translation: CASSPRGPGTSGELFF.

The chain links TRBV5-1 to TRBJ2-2, with 7 bases identical to TRBD2. Germline assignment: CDR1 SGHRS and CDR2 YFSETQ. The CDR3 contains 16 residues. The V and J ends lost 0 bases and 1 base, in that order; junction bases with no gene match: 3. The CDR3 is CASSLDSSGNTGELFF. The CDR3 DNA sequence: TGCGCCAGCAGCTTGGATTCTAGCGGGAACACCGGGGAGCTGTTTTTT.

Only a few counts were recorded for this clone. This sequence joins TRBV5-4 and TRBJ2-7; D is possibly TRBD1 or TRBD2 (5 bases each). The V gene lost 4 bases and the J gene lost 2 bases, with 13 bases spanning the gap. This CDR3 spans 14 amino acids. Per germline, CDR1 SGHNT and CDR2 YYREEE (reference sequence). Here the CDR3 reads CASSLGAQAYEQYF. CDR3 in DNA: TGTGCCAGCAGCCTCGGGGCACAAGCCTACGAGCAGTACTTC.

This clone was seen a handful of times. V and J are TRBV5-4 and TRBJ2-2; TRBD2 matches at 9 bases. This CDR3 spans 16 amino acids. V lost 4 bases and J lost 7; bases outside the gene matches: 11. Germline CDR1 is SGHNT and CDR2 is YYREEE (reference sequence). The CDR3 is CASSHRASGNNGELFF. The CDR3 DNA sequence: TGTGCCAGCAGCCATCGGGCTAGCGGGAATAACGGGGAGCTGTTTTTT.

The J gene is TRBJ2-1, the V gene TRBV2, with D possibly being TRBD1 or TRBD2 (6 bases each). V shed 4 bases and J shed 15 bases, with 16 bases lying between them. The germline V gene encodes CDR1 SNHLY and CDR2 FYNNEI. The CDR3 sequence is 12 residues long. The CDR3 here is CASSVSGGHLFF. The CDR3 region has the DNA TGTGCCAGCAGTGTATCTGGGGGGCACCTGTTCTTC.